The next 2 T cell receptor beta chains were all read from a single sample in a study of cytomegalovirus exposure and HLA in healthy donors. The PCR employed 60 Vbeta primers together with 13 Jbeta primers. The assay was immunoSEQ multiplex PCR, and TCRdb's table has in-frame clones only and misses some. The sample records 150,000 to 200,000 clones, 84% being singletons. Sequencing used PBMCs. Receptors originate from a man aged 45 to 65 in good health and CMV-seropositive.

V and J are TRBV5-6 and TRBJ2-4; D unclear. V was trimmed by 0 bases and J by 0 bases, leaving 10 bases between them. The germline gives CDR1 SGHDT, CDR2 YYEEEE. This CDR3 is 16 amino acids long. The DNA for the CDR3 is TGTGCCAGCAGCTTGGGAACTGAATTAGCCAAAAACATTCAGTACTTC. The encoded protein is CASSLGTELAKNIQYF.

Regarding this clone: The same CDR3 can be traced to other DNA sequences in this sample. J is TRBJ1-5 and V is TRBV6-1; weak D call: TRBD1 (5 bases). Germline loops: CDR1 MNHNS, CDR2 SASEGT. The CDR3 runs 13 residues. Trimming shortened V by 0 bases and J by 6 bases, and 6 bases separated the two germline ends. The CDR3 DNA reads TGTGCCAGCAGTGAAGCGGGGGGTCAGCCCCAGCATTTT. Encoded protein: CASSEAGGQPQHF.